These T cell receptor beta chains were read from a single sample in a study of cytomegalovirus exposure and HLA in healthy donors. Method: immunoSEQ multiplex PCR; TCRdb's copy keeps in-frame clones and lacks some. The table has about 150,000 clones, 75% to 80% seen once; the top ten hold about 0.64%. The sample was PBMCs. The receptors originated from a male donor in good health and CMV-seronegative. The CDR3 runs from the conserved cysteine through the conserved F or W. Each record gives: J gene, D gene, clone size, V gene, CDR3 protein, CDR3 DNA. A D gene is named only where the DNA matches it firmly. A clone size is listed for some rows: how often the clone was seen (once, few, many), or a class if it is expanded.

>TRBJ2-1|NA|NA|TRBV11-2
CASSLLNTNSYNEQFF
TGTGCCAGCAGCTTATTGAACACTAACTCCTACAATGAGCAGTTCTTC
>TRBJ2-3|NA|NA|TRBV27
CASRRRDTDTQYF
TGTGCCAGCAGAAGGAGGGACACAGATACGCAGTATTTT
>TRBJ2-1|NA|NA|TRBV5-1
CASSYGGGGSYNEQFF
TGCGCCAGCAGCTATGGGGGAGGCGGCTCCTACAATGAGCAGTTCTTC
>TRBJ1-1|TRBD1|few|TRBV7-3
CASSPQDRSNTEAFF
TGTGCCAGCAGCCCCCAGGACAGGTCGAACACTGAAGCTTTCTTT
>TRBJ1-5|TRBD1|NA|TRBV7-6
CASSSLFLGTGTDSNQPQHF
TGTGCCAGCAGCTCGCTATTTTTGGGGACGGGGACAGATAGCAATCAGCCCCAGCATTTT
>TRBJ2-1|NA|NA|TRBV9
CASSVGSSYNEQFF
TGTGCCAGCAGCGTCGGGAGCTCCTACAATGAGCAGTTCTTC
>TRBJ1-1|NA|few|TRBV9
CASTPGGKNTEAFF
TGTGCCAGCACCCCCGGCGGAAAGAACACTGAAGCTTTCTTT
>TRBJ2-1|NA|once|TRBV10-3
CAISEPGVMEQFF
TGTGCCATCAGTGAGCCAGGTGTAATGGAGCAGTTCTTC
>TRBJ2-7|NA|NA|TRBV11-2
CASSLWGVSYEQYF
TGTGCCAGCAGCTTATGGGGGGTTTCCTACGAGCAGTACTTC
>TRBJ2-7|NA|NA|TRBV18
CASSRDNSYEQYF
TGTGCCAGCTCACGCGACAACTCCTACGAGCAGTACTTC
>TRBJ2-1|TRBD2|NA|TRBV18
CASSPRLRGDSYNEQFF
TGTGCCAGCTCACCAAGGCTACGGGGGGACTCCTACAATGAGCAGTTCTTC
>TRBJ2-1|NA|few|TRBV7-8
CASSPTEIYNEQFF
TGTGCCAGCAGCCCTACAGAGATTTACAATGAGCAGTTCTTC
>TRBJ2-7|TRBD2|NA|TRBV7-2
CASSLEGTSGSREQYF
TGTGCCAGCAGCTTAGAGGGGACTAGCGGGAGTCGCGAGCAGTACTTC
>TRBJ1-1|TRBD1|NA|TRBV6-1
CASSEGQRNTEAFF
TGTGCCAGCAGCGAGGGACAGAGGAACACTGAAGCTTTCTTT
>TRBJ1-2|TRBD1|NA|TRBV6-5
CASSAGTGGGYTF
TGTGCCAGCAGTGCCGGGACAGGGGGCGGCTACACCTTC
>TRBJ1-1|NA|NA|TRBV6-6
CASSRQGHTEAFF
TGTGCCAGCAGCCGTCAGGGTCACACTGAAGCTTTCTTT
>TRBJ2-5|TRBD2|NA|TRBV4-2
CASSQTSGGRETQYF
TGTGCCAGCAGCCAAACTAGCGGGGGAAGAGAGACCCAGTACTTC
>TRBJ2-2|NA|NA|TRBV6-4
CASREGESGELFF
TGTGCCAGCAGAGAGGGGGAGAGCGGGGAGCTGTTTTTT
>TRBJ2-1|NA|NA|TRBV27
CASSLWEARGEQFF
TGTGCCAGCAGTCTGTGGGAGGCACGGGGTGAGCAGTTCTTC
>TRBJ2-5|TRBD2|NA|TRBV4-1
CASSLLAGGQETQYF
TGCGCCAGCAGCCTATTAGCGGGGGGCCAAGAGACCCAGTACTTC
>TRBJ1-4|NA|NA|TRBV30
CAWSALPLREKLFF
TGTGCCTGGAGTGCCCTCCCCTTGCGGGAAAAACTGTTTTTT
>TRBJ2-4|TRBD1|few|TRBV7-9
CASSLRTGVKNIQYF
TGTGCCAGCAGCTTACGGACAGGGGTCAAAAACATTCAGTACTTC
>TRBJ1-6|NA|NA|TRBV15
CATSREEGSPLHF
TGTGCCACCAGCAGAGAAGAGGGCTCACCCCTCCACTTT
>TRBJ2-1|TRBD2|NA|TRBV11-2
CASRRGAGYNEQFF
TGTGCCAGCAGGAGAGGAGCGGGGTACAATGAGCAGTTCTTC
>TRBJ2-7|TRBD1|NA|TRBV6-1
CASSEEGTATPAYEQYF
TGTGCCAGCAGTGAAGAGGGGACAGCTACTCCGGCCTACGAGCAGTACTTC
>TRBJ2-7|TRBD2|once|TRBV7-8
CASSTGLAGGGYEQYF
TGTGCCAGCAGCACGGGACTAGCGGGAGGCGGTTACGAGCAGTACTTC
>TRBJ1-2|NA|NA|TRBV27
CASSWGVRQGYTF
TGTGCCAGCAGTTGGGGAGTCAGGCAGGGCTACACCTTC
>TRBJ2-2|TRBD2|NA|TRBV7-9
CASSFRGGSGELFF
TGTGCCAGCAGCTTCCGCGGGGGGTCCGGGGAGCTGTTTTTT
>TRBJ1-2|TRBD1|NA|TRBV5-1
CASSLASGTGAWGYTF
TGCGCCAGCAGCTTGGCTTCTGGGACAGGGGCTTGGGGCTACACCTTC
>TRBJ2-5|NA|NA|TRBV5-5
CASSILGAIETQYF
TGTGCCAGCAGCATACTGGGAGCGATAGAGACCCAGTACTTC
>TRBJ2-3|NA|NA|TRBV2
CASNWRLSTDTQYF
TGTGCCAGCAACTGGCGGCTCAGCACAGATACGCAGTATTTT
>TRBJ2-7|NA|NA|TRBV7-2
CASSSVPRGEQYF
TGTGCCAGCAGCTCGGTCCCTCGGGGAGAGCAGTACTTC
>TRBJ1-1|NA|NA|TRBV5-6
CASKGQGYFGTEAFF
TGTGCCAGCAAAGGGCAGGGCTATTTCGGCACTGAAGCTTTCTTT
>TRBJ2-7|TRBD2|NA|TRBV6-5
CASSYGTSRSYEQYF
TGTGCCAGCAGTTACGGGACTAGCCGCTCCTACGAGCAGTACTTC
>TRBJ2-2|NA|NA|TRBV7-2
CASSPLEGTGELFF
TGTGCCAGCAGCCCGCTCGAGGGAACCGGAGAGCTGTTTTTT
>TRBJ1-2|NA|NA|TRBV11-2
CASSLVRHRNYGYTF
TGTGCCAGCAGCCTTGTCAGGCACCGTAACTATGGCTACACCTTC
>TRBJ1-1|NA|once|TRBV30
CAWVGQIHTEAFF
TGTGCCTGGGTCGGACAGATCCACACTGAAGCTTTCTTT
>TRBJ2-7|NA|NA|TRBV9
CASSVNGAYEQYF
TGTGCCAGCAGCGTCAACGGTGCCTACGAGCAGTACTTC
>TRBJ2-2|TRBD2|NA|TRBV6-5
CASSYSRGEYTGELFF
TGTGCCAGCAGTTACTCGCGGGGGGAATACACCGGGGAGCTGTTTTTT
>TRBJ2-7|NA|NA|TRBV9
CASSPDSGSYEQYF
TGTGCCAGCAGCCCAGACAGTGGCTCCTACGAGCAGTACTTC
>TRBJ2-7|NA|NA|TRBV7-2
CASSLGSYEQYF
TGTGCCAGCAGCTTAGGTTCCTACGAGCAGTACTTC
>TRBJ2-7|TRBD2|few|TRBV19
CASRGLAGGSYEQYF
TGTGCCAGTAGGGGACTAGCGGGAGGCTCCTACGAGCAGTACTTC
>TRBJ1-3|TRBD1|few|TRBV6-6
CASSYRTGSSGNTIYF
TGTGCCAGCAGTTACCGGACAGGGAGCTCTGGAAACACCATATATTTT
>TRBJ2-3|TRBD2|NA|TRBV11-2
CASSLAGGNTQYF
TGTGCCAGCAGCTTAGCGGGAGGGAATACGCAGTATTTT
>TRBJ2-5|TRBD1|few|TRBV7-9
CASSLTTGDRETQYF
TGTGCCAGCAGCTTAACGACAGGGGATCGGGAGACCCAGTACTTC